The rows below give T cell receptor beta chains drawn from one sample of a study of identical twins. TCRdb processed the 5' RACE reads anew with MiXCR; each CDR3 protein has one entry. In the table there are 200,000 to 250,000 distinct CDR3 sequences, over 9.5% of which are singletons. These same records also appear under a second study, on yellow fever vaccine responses in identical twins.

The sequenced sample consisted of memory (CD45RO+) T cells sorted from blood. The receptors were sampled from a woman in her late teens or twenties in good health. Both conserved end residues are part of each CDR3. The order of the fields is V gene, clone size, J gene, D gene, CDR3 protein, CDR3 DNA. D genes are given only for firm matches. The size field is filled for only some rows; it gives once, few, many or a size class.

V: TRBV20-1
size: many
J: TRBJ1-1
D: NA
CDR3: CSARDGGGVVEAFF
DNA: TGCAGTGCTAGAGATGGAGGGGGGGTTGTTGAAGCTTTCTTT

V: TRBV18
size: NA
J: TRBJ2-2
D: NA
CDR3: CASSQTNPHPNTGELFF
DNA: TGTGCCAGCTCACAGACAAACCCTCACCCGAACACCGGGGAGCTGTTTTTT

V: TRBV27
size: many
J: TRBJ1-6
D: NA
CDR3: CASTGGENSPLHF
DNA: TGTGCCAGTACGGGAGGGGAAAATTCACCCCTCCACTTT

V: TRBV6-6
size: NA
J: TRBJ2-7
D: NA
CDR3: CATQRQASYEQYF
DNA: TGTGCCACCCAACGGCAGGCTTCCTACGAGCAGTACTTC

V: TRBV11-2
size: many
J: TRBJ2-1
D: TRBD2
CDR3: CASSTTSGTARNEQFF
DNA: TGTGCCAGCAGCACGACTAGCGGGACAGCCCGCAATGAGCAGTTCTTC

V: TRBV7-2
size: few
J: TRBJ2-4
D: NA
CDR3: CASSLRIPGHKNIQYF
DNA: TGTGCCAGCAGCTTGCGGATCCCAGGGCACAAAAACATTCAGTACTTC

V: TRBV5-1
size: few
J: TRBJ2-2
D: NA
CDR3: CASSLGIETGRTGELFF
DNA: TGCGCCAGCAGCTTGGGGATTGAAACAGGGAGGACCGGGGAGCTGTTTTTT

V: TRBV4-2
size: NA
J: TRBJ2-3
D: TRBD2
CDR3: CASSQGVGLASTDTQYF
DNA: TGTGCCAGCAGCCAAGGAGTGGGACTAGCTAGCACAGATACGCAGTATTTT

V: TRBV12-3/TRBV12-4
size: few
J: TRBJ1-5
D: NA
CDR3: CASRIINSNQPQHF
DNA: TGTGCCAGCAGAATAATAAATAGCAATCAGCCCCAGCATTTT

V: TRBV24-1
size: NA
J: TRBJ2-5
D: TRBD1
CDR3: CATGPPGTGLKETQYF
DNA: TGTGCCACCGGTCCCCCAGGGACAGGGTTGAAAGAGACCCAGTACTTC

V: TRBV27
size: few
J: TRBJ2-3
D: TRBD2
CDR3: CASSPGTSGGTDTQYF
DNA: TGTGCCAGCAGCCCCGGGACTAGCGGGGGCACAGATACGCAGTATTTT

V: TRBV3-1
size: NA
J: TRBJ1-1
D: NA
CDR3: CASSQARALGTEAFF
DNA: TGTGCCAGCAGCCAAGCCAGGGCCCTCGGCACTGAAGCTTTCTTT

V: TRBV7-9
size: few
J: TRBJ1-1
D: NA
CDR3: CASSRTGEAFF
DNA: TGTGCCAGCAGTCGCACAGGGGAAGCTTTCTTT

V: TRBV5-1
size: many
J: TRBJ1-3
D: TRBD1
CDR3: CASSWTGIDGNTIYF
DNA: TGCGCCAGCAGCTGGACAGGGATCGATGGAAACACCATATATTTT

V: TRBV2
size: NA
J: TRBJ2-3
D: NA
CDR3: CASRPQGGFTDTQYF
DNA: TGTGCCAGCCGTCCCCAGGGGGGCTTCACAGATACGCAGTATTTT

V: TRBV12-3/TRBV12-4
size: few
J: TRBJ2-5
D: TRBD1
CDR3: CASSLMTGEETQYF
DNA: TGTGCCAGCAGTTTAATGACAGGGGAAGAGACCCAGTACTTC

V: TRBV6-1
size: many
J: TRBJ2-3
D: TRBD2
CDR3: CASSQAGALDTQYF
DNA: TGTGCCAGCAGTCAAGCGGGGGCCTTGGATACGCAGTATTTT

V: TRBV7-2
size: few
J: TRBJ2-1
D: TRBD2
CDR3: CASSLVAGESNEQFF
DNA: TGTGCCAGCAGCTTAGTAGCGGGAGAGAGCAATGAGCAGTTCTTC

V: TRBV5-4
size: few
J: TRBJ2-3
D: NA
CDR3: CASSLDGKADTQYF
DNA: TGTGCCAGCAGCTTGGATGGGAAGGCAGATACGCAGTATTTT

V: TRBV7-2
size: NA
J: TRBJ2-7
D: NA
CDR3: CASSSGALREQYF
DNA: TGTGCCAGCAGCTCGGGGGCCCTACGAGAGCAGTACTTC

V: TRBV6-5
size: once
J: TRBJ2-4
D: TRBD1
CDR3: CASSYSADRGKWNIQYF
DNA: TGTGCCAGCAGTTACTCCGCCGACAGGGGGAAGTGGAACATTCAGTACTTC

V: TRBV29-1
size: NA
J: TRBJ2-2
D: NA
CDR3: CSVAPGHSTGELFF
DNA: TGCAGCGTGGCCCCGGGACACAGCACCGGGGAGCTGTTTTTT

V: TRBV7-2
size: NA
J: TRBJ1-5
D: TRBD1
CDR3: CASSLQGDSNQPQHF
DNA: TGTGCCAGCAGCTTACAGGGGGATAGCAATCAGCCCCAGCATTTT

V: TRBV4-1
size: NA
J: TRBJ1-1
D: TRBD1
CDR3: CASSQLDRALGKAFF
DNA: TGCGCCAGCAGCCAACTAGACAGGGCCCTGGGGAAAGCTTTCTTT

V: TRBV27
size: NA
J: TRBJ2-7
D: TRBD1
CDR3: CASSYGQGFYEQYF
DNA: TGTGCCAGCAGTTACGGACAGGGGTTCTACGAGCAGTACTTC

V: TRBV7-8
size: few
J: TRBJ2-7
D: NA
CDR3: CASSPRGWERPLHEQYF
DNA: TGTGCCAGCAGCCCCCGGGGATGGGAGCGCCCGCTCCACGAGCAGTACTTC

V: TRBV28
size: NA
J: TRBJ2-7
D: NA
CDR3: CATGGGTPPYEQYF
DNA: TGTGCCACCGGGGGAGGGACACCTCCCTACGAGCAGTACTTC

V: TRBV20-1
size: few
J: TRBJ2-2
D: NA
CDR3: CSAEILQNTGELFF
DNA: TGCAGTGCTGAGATCCTCCAGAACACCGGGGAGCTGTTTTTT

V: TRBV7-9
size: few
J: TRBJ2-5
D: NA
CDR3: CASSLEGLSGQETQYF
DNA: TGTGCCAGCAGCTTAGAGGGACTTAGCGGACAAGAGACCCAGTACTTC

V: TRBV5-1
size: few
J: TRBJ2-5
D: TRBD1
CDR3: CASSLRGQGDPKGTQYF
DNA: TGCGCCAGCAGCTTGCGGGGACAGGGTGATCCGAAGGGGACCCAGTACTTC

V: TRBV20-1
size: many
J: TRBJ2-1
D: NA
CDR3: CSATTSNEQFF
DNA: TGCAGTGCGACTACCAGCAATGAGCAGTTCTTC

V: TRBV6-1
size: NA
J: TRBJ2-7
D: NA
CDR3: CASRTRQDYSYEQYF
DNA: TGTGCCAGCAGGACCCGACAGGACTACTCCTACGAGCAGTACTTC

V: TRBV5-6
size: NA
J: TRBJ1-2
D: NA
CDR3: CASSLEKYYGYTF
DNA: TGTGCCAGCAGCTTGGAGAAGTACTATGGCTACACCTTC

V: TRBV5-1
size: few
J: TRBJ2-1
D: TRBD2
CDR3: CASSSSRTSSLYNEQFF
DNA: TGCGCCAGCAGCTCCTCCCGGACTAGTTCTCTATACAATGAGCAGTTCTTC

V: TRBV5-8
size: NA
J: TRBJ2-5
D: TRBD1
CDR3: CASSQGDRKQETQYF
DNA: TGTGCCAGCAGCCAGGGGGACAGGAAGCAAGAGACCCAGTACTTC